Below, 23 T cell receptor beta chains from the same sample are listed, as sequenced in a study of cytomegalovirus exposure and HLA in healthy donors. Researchers ran the PCR with 60 Vbeta and 13 Jbeta primers. The protocol was immunoSEQ multiplex PCR, while the TCRdb copy is restricted to in-frame clones and leaves out a portion. This table holds 100,000 to 120,000 clones, roughly 78% found once. The material sequenced was PBMCs. The receptor set was obtained from a woman between 25 and 40 years old in good health and CMV-seronegative.

The chain uses TRBV25-1 and TRBJ1-4; 10 nucleotides agree with TRBD1. The CDR3 loop spans 14 amino acids. CDR1 is MGHDK, CDR2 SYGVNS, per germline. V trimming: 3 bases; J trimming: 7 bases; junction bases outside the gene matches: 2. The CDR3 DNA is TGTGCCAGCAGTGAGACAGGGGGCTTTGAAAAACTGTTTTTT. Translation: CASSETGGFEKLFF.

This chain connects TRBV2 to TRBJ2-7, with 9 bases that match TRBD2. The CDR3 totals 15 residues. Looked up from germline, CDR1 is SNHLY and CDR2 is FYNNEI. The V segment lost 7 bases and the J segment 5 bases; nucleotides outside the gene matches: 12. CDR3 sequence (DNA): TGTGCCAGCACCGACATAGCGGGAGTTGGTAACGAGCAGTACTTC. It yields the protein CASTDIAGVGNEQYF.

V gene TRBV6-7 combines with J gene TRBJ2-1; tentative D call: TRBD1 (5 bases). Being an ORF, TRBV6-7 has a function that is uncertain. V lost 6 bases to trimming and J lost 7 bases, with 19 bases between them. The CDR3 extends over 15 amino acids. CDR3 in amino acids: CASRNPRTPFNEQFF. CDR3 bases: TGTGCCAGCAGGAATCCAAGGACACCCTTTAATGAGCAGTTCTTC.

V gene TRBV7-6 combines with J gene TRBJ1-5; 12 positions match TRBD1. CDR1 is SGHVS and CDR2 is FNYEAQ in the germline V gene. Trimming took 4 bases from V and 4 from J; bases not matched to a gene: 2. The CDR3 totals 15 residues. In nucleotides, the CDR3 is TGTGCCAGCAGCTGGGGACAGGGGGCTAATCAGCCCCAGCATTTT. Translated, it gives CASSWGQGANQPQHF.

The chain uses TRBV25-1 and TRBJ2-7; TRBD2 matches at 9 bases. The CDR3 consists of 13 residues. V shed 7 bases, J shed 2 bases, and the junction held 3 bases outside the gene matches. Germline-derived CDR1 and CDR2 are MGHDK and SYGVNS. DNA of the CDR3: TGTGCCAGCACTGGGACTAGCACCTACGAGCAGTACTTC. It yields the protein CASTGTSTYEQYF.

The chain carries TRBV20-1 and TRBJ2-3; 8 positions match TRBD2. The CDR3 is made up of 11 amino acids. Trimming removed 1 base from V and 15 bases from J; junction bases left unmatched: 6. Per germline, CDR1 DFQATT and CDR2 SNEGSKA (reference sequence). As DNA, the CDR3 is TGCAGTGCTAGAGTCCCGGGGGGGGACTATTTT. Translated, it gives CSARVPGGDYF.

The chain's CDR3 is CASRAGTENTEAFF. The CDR3 DNA reads as TGTGCCAGCAGGGCCGGGACAGAGAACACTGAAGCTTTCTTT. J is TRBJ1-1 and V is TRBV28; 7 bases line up with TRBD1. The CDR3 length is 14 residues. The junction had 5 bases not matched to a gene; V was cut back by 6 bases and J by 1 base. The germline V gene encodes CDR1 MDHEN and CDR2 SYDVKM.

V gene TRBV7-2 combines with J gene TRBJ2-1, with TRBD2 matching 9 bases. V lost 1 base and J lost 2; bases outside the gene matches: 0. This CDR3 region has 15 residues. Germline V gene sequence: CDR1 SGHTA, CDR2 FQGNSA. The CDR3 is CASSLGGGAYNEQFF. The CDR3 bases are TGTGCCAGCAGCTTAGGCGGGGGGGCCTACAATGAGCAGTTCTTC.

The chain joins TRBV11-2 to TRBJ1-1; D is unclear. The V gene lost 4 bases and the J gene lost 0 bases, with 9 bases spanning the gap. Germline CDR1 SGHAT, CDR2 FQNNGV. The CDR3 totals 14 residues. The CDR3 is CASSSRHLNTEAFF. The CDR3 coding sequence is TGTGCCAGCAGCTCCAGACACTTGAACACTGAAGCTTTCTTT. The full variable domain, with the rest looked up from reference TRBV11-2 and TRBJ1-1, is EAGVAQSPRYKIIEKRQSVAFWCNPISGHATLYWYQQILGQGPKLLIQFQNNGVVDDSQLPKDRFSAERLKGVDSTLKIQPAKLEDSAVYLCASSSRHLNTEAFFGQGTRLTVV.

This clone appeared once. The chain links TRBV7-3 to TRBJ2-1, with 11 bases aligning to TRBD2. The length of the CDR3 is 15 residues. The germline V gene has CDR1 SGHTA and CDR2 FQGTGA. V lost 3 bases and J lost 3; bases outside the gene matches: 1. The CDR3, as DNA: TGTGCCAGCAGCTTGGGACTAGCGGTCTACAATGAGCAGTTCTTC. This encodes CASSLGLAVYNEQFF.

The chain uses TRBV30 and TRBJ2-1, with 9 bases aligning to TRBD1. The trim removed 4 bases at V and 2 bases at J, leaving 9 bases unmatched. Per the germline V gene, CDR1 is GTSNPN and CDR2 is SVGIG (reference sequence). The CDR3 is made up of 16 amino acids. The CDR3 sequence is CAWIGDREVTYNEQFF. The CDR3 DNA reads TGTGCCTGGATCGGGGACAGGGAAGTCACCTACAATGAGCAGTTCTTC.

The chain recombines TRBV6-1 with TRBJ2-7; D perhaps matches TRBD1 (5 bases). Germline CDR1 is MNHNS and CDR2 is SASEGT. V lost 6 bases and J 1 base, leaving 16 bases between the germline ends. The CDR3 spans 15 residues. This chain's CDR3 is CASSPRMAGSYEQYF. The DNA of the CDR3 is TGTGCCAGCAGCCCCAGGATGGCAGGGTCCTACGAGCAGTACTTC.

This sequence joins TRBV28 and TRBJ2-7, with D perhaps TRBD2 (6 bases). This CDR3 region has 13 residues. V was clipped by 7 bases and J by 0 bases, with 10 bases between them. Germline V gene data show CDR1 as MDHEN and CDR2 as SYDVKM. CDR3 sequence reads: CASIGDFSYEQYF. The DNA of the CDR3 is TGTGCCAGCATCGGGGACTTCTCCTACGAGCAGTACTTC.

This chain connects TRBV6-4 to TRBJ2-1, with D tentatively TRBD2 (6 bases). Germline V gene sequence: CDR1 MRHNA, CDR2 SNTAGT. The CDR3 length is 15 residues. V was pared by 2 bases and J by 5 bases, with 13 bases between. The CDR3 sequence: CASSDHAGTNNEQFF. The CDR3 bases are TGTGCCAGCAGTGACCATGCGGGGACCAACAATGAGCAGTTCTTC.

The chain combines TRBV6-5 with TRBJ1-1; unclear D gene. This CDR3 is 13 amino acids long. Germline CDR1 is MNHEY and CDR2 is SVGAGI. Trimming left V 2 bases short and J 1 base short, with 5 bases between. CDR3 region: CASSYIGNTEAFF. CDR3 DNA sequence: TGTGCCAGCAGTTACATCGGGAACACTGAAGCTTTCTTT.

This chain joins TRBV7-9 and TRBJ2-1; 9 bases align to TRBD2. In germline, CDR1 is SEHNR, CDR2 FQNEAQ (reference sequence). The CDR3 is 15 amino acids. The ends lost 0 bases at V and 7 bases at J; junction bases unmatched: 4. Here the CDR3 reads CASSLASGSHNEQFF. The CDR3 DNA is TGTGCCAGCAGCTTAGCTAGCGGGAGTCATAATGAGCAGTTCTTC.

A few counts support this clone. The V and J genes are TRBV5-4 and TRBJ2-5, with 11 bases that match TRBD2. The CDR3 is 16 residues long. Trimming cost V 5 bases and J 6 bases; bases outside gene matches: 12. Germline lookup yields CDR1 SGHNT and CDR2 YYREEE (reference sequence). CDR3: CASRTELAGVPKTQYF. The CDR3 nucleotides are TGTGCCAGCAGGACGGAACTAGCGGGAGTTCCTAAGACCCAGTACTTC.

V gene TRBV19 combines with J gene TRBJ2-5; 9 bases are a match to TRBD1. Per the germline V gene, CDR1 is LNHDA and CDR2 is SQIVND (reference sequence). The CDR3 spans 14 residues. Trimming removed 4 bases from V and 7 bases from J; junction bases left unmatched: 7. Here the CDR3 DNA reads TGTGCCAGTAGTAATCGACAGGGGGGCGGGACCCAGTACTTC. This gives the protein CASSNRQGGGTQYF.

This chain joins TRBV28 and TRBJ2-6, with a possible D match to TRBD2 (7 bases). The germline CDR1 and CDR2 sequences are MDHEN and SYDVKM. Trimming shortened V by 3 bases and J by 4 bases, and 10 bases separated the two germline ends. The CDR3 is made up of 15 amino acids. The CDR3: CASSLGGPGANVLTF. In nucleotides, the CDR3 is TGTGCCAGCAGTTTGGGGGGGCCAGGGGCCAACGTCCTGACTTTC.

The chain combines TRBV4-2 with TRBJ1-2; D possibly corresponds to TRBD1 (6 bases). The CDR3 extends over 16 amino acids. Trimming removed 0 bases from V and 9 bases from J, with 20 bases in between. Germline V gives CDR1 LGHNA, CDR2 YNFKEQ. DNA of the CDR3: TGTGCCAGCAGCCAAGATGTGACAGGCCCGCGGTTCAGCTACACCTTC. Protein: CASSQDVTGPRFSYTF.

The CDR3 reads CASSQDRSGLNTGELFF. The CDR3 region has the DNA TGTGCCAGCAGCCAAGATCGAAGCGGGCTGAACACCGGGGAGCTGTTTTTT. V usage is TRBV4-2 and J usage is TRBJ2-2; TRBD2 might be the D (6 bases). CDR1 is LGHNA, CDR2 YNFKEQ, per germline. CDR3 length: 17 amino acids. V lost 0 bases, J lost 1 base, and 12 bases lay in between.

The chain employs TRBV30 and TRBJ1-3; D gene uncertain. The CDR3 consists of 12 residues. Per germline, CDR1 GTSNPN and CDR2 SVGIG (reference sequence). V lost 0 bases to trimming and J lost 4 bases, with 4 bases between them. CDR3 residues: CAWSVQGNTIYF. CDR3 DNA: TGTGCCTGGAGTGTACAGGGAAACACCATATATTTT.

V is TRBV4-1 and J is TRBJ1-5; 8 nucleotides match TRBD1. The J segment lost 6 bases and the V segment lost 2 bases, leaving 3 bases of the junction unmatched. This CDR3 spans 14 amino acids. The germline V gene has CDR1 MGHRA and CDR2 YSYEKL. CDR3 sequence: CASSQTTGGQPQHF. The CDR3 nucleotides read TGCGCCAGCAGCCAAACCACAGGGGGTCAGCCCCAGCATTTT.